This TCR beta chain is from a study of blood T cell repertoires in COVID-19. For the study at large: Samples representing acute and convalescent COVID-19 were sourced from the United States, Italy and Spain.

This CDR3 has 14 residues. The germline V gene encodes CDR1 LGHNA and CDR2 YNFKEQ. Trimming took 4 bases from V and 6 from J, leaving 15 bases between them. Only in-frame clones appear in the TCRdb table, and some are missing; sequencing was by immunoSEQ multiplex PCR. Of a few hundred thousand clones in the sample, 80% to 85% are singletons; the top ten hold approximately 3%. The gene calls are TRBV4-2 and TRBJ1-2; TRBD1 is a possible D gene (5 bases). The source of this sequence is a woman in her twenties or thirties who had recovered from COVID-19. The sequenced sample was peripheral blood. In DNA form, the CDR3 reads TGTGCCAGCAGCCGGGGCCTAAGAATGGATGGCTACACCTTC. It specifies CASSRGLRMDGYTF.